Each of the 14 T cell receptor beta chains below was sequenced from the same sample in a study of T cell clonality in common variable immunodeficiency. Study-wide findings and caveats: Reportedly, TCR beta sequences from common variable immunodeficiency showed fewer deletions and N-nucleotide insertions.

Clones were sequenced by immunoSEQ multiplex PCR, and TCRdb holds only the in-frame ones, with some missing. The profile covers about 34,000 clones, none occurring a single time. These TCRs' antigens remain unknown. The source material was peripheral blood mononuclear cells. These receptors were obtained from a human donor with common variable immunodeficiency.

This clone has ten or more counts. The missing CDR3 end, 3 residues past where the read stops, is filled in from the germline J gene. V usage is TRBV29-1 and J usage is TRBJ2-3, with a tentative D call TRBD2 (6 bases). This CDR3 is 13 amino acids long. Germline values: CDR1 SQVTM, CDR2 ANQGSEA. The part of the CDR3 DNA that was read is TGCAGCTCAGAATCCGGGACGGGGGACACG. Protein product: CSSESGTGDT. The entire CDR3 reads CSSESGTGDTQYF.

This clone turned up a few times. From the germline J gene comes the end of the CDR3, since the read stops 3 residues before it. The chain joins TRBV20-1 to TRBJ2-1, with D possibly matching TRBD1 (5 bases). Germline V lookup: CDR1 DFQATT, CDR2 SNEGSKA (reference sequence). The CDR3 spans 15 residues. V dropped 0 bases and J dropped 5 bases, with 14 bases sitting between them. CDR3 protein: CSARDGAGDHNEQFF. Partial CDR3 DNA: TGCAGTGCTAGAGATGGGGCTGGAGATCACAATGAG.

About this clone: Coverage ceases 3 residues before the CDR3 finishes, and the germline J gene fills in the end. V is TRBV19 and J is TRBJ1-2; D gene uncertain. V dropped 0 bases and J dropped 4 bases, with 12 bases sitting between them. Germline values: CDR1 LNHDA, CDR2 SQIVND (reference sequence). The CDR3 runs 15 residues. The CDR3 sequence is CASSIDHLRGYGYTF. Partial CDR3 DNA: TGTGCCAGTAGTATAGATCACCTCCGGGGCTATGGC.

This clone was observed at least ten times. The read terminates 3 residues ahead of where the CDR3 ends, so the germline J gene completes it. The rearrangement links TRBV12-5 to TRBJ2-5; maybe TRBD2 (6 bases). The CDR3 totals 13 residues. Germline-derived CDR1 and CDR2 are LGHNT and FRNRAP. With 3 bases removed from V and 5 bases from J, the gap between germline ends came to 10 bases. CDR3 DNA (partial): TGTGCTAGTGGTTTTACTGGAGGGGAGACC. It yields the protein CASGFTGGET. In full, the CDR3 reads CASGFTGGETQYF.

Notes on this clone: The DNA ends 3 residues before the CDR3 does, and the rest of the CDR3 is filled in from the germline J gene. V and J are TRBV2 and TRBJ1-5; D is unclear. The germline V and J ends were trimmed by 1 base and 7 bases, with 11 bases remaining between them. The CDR3 is 14 amino acids. Per the germline V gene, CDR1 is SNHLY and CDR2 is FYNNEI. The covered CDR3 bases are TGTGCCAGCAGTGAAGAGGCAGTGATCCAGCCC. Translating it yields CASSEEAVIQP. The whole CDR3 sequence is CASSEEAVIQPQHF. The whole variable domain, remainder taken from reference TRBV2 and TRBJ1-5, is EPEVTQTPSHQVTQMGQEVILRCVPISNHLYFYWYRQILGQKVEFLVSFYNNEISEKSEIFDDQFSVERPDGSNFTLKIRSTKLEDSAMYFCASSEEAVIQPQHFGDGTRLSIL.

This clone was seen ten or more times. Partial CDR3 DNA: TGTGCCAGCAGTCTAGCGGGAGGGATACAAGAGACC. It translates to CASSLAGGIQET. The entire CDR3 is CASSLAGGIQETQYF. The chain uses TRBV7-3 and TRBJ2-5, with TRBD2 matching 12 bases. Read data end 3 residues before the CDR3 end; the end is taken from the germline J gene. Germline V gene sequence: CDR1 SGHTA, CDR2 FQGTGA. The CDR3 is 15 residues long. Trimming took 6 bases from V and 2 from J; bases not matched to a gene: 4. Complete variable domain (other parts from reference TRBV7-3 and TRBJ2-5): GAGVSQTPSNKVTEKGKYVELRCDPISGHTALYWYRQSLGQGPEFLIYFQGTGAADDSGLPNDRFFAVRPEGSVSTLKIQRTERGDSAVYLCASSLAGGIQETQYFGPGTRLLVL.

This clone was seen at least ten times. The CDR3 extends 3 residues past the end of the read, so its final part is completed from the germline J gene. The chain has TRBV7-3 and TRBJ2-3; weak D call: TRBD1 (6 bases). The CDR3 covers 16 residues. The germline CDR1 and CDR2 sequences are SGHTA and FQGTGA. V lost 2 bases, J lost 0 bases, and 12 bases lay in between. The CDR3 loop reads CASSLVGGSSTDTQYF. The CDR3 bases that were read are TGTGCCAGCAGCTTAGTAGGGGGTTCTAGCACAGATACG.

This clone was seen a few times. The sequenced fragment ends 3 residues before the CDR3 boundary, so the rest is inferred from the germline J gene. The V call is TRBV7-9, the J call TRBJ2-3; TRBD2 matches at 7 bases. The CDR3 spans 14 residues. Looked up from germline, CDR1 is SEHNR and CDR2 is FQNEAQ (reference sequence). CDR3 bases read: TGTGCCAGCAGTTTTACTAGCGTAACTTCTCCG. Residues: CASSFTSVTSP. The CDR3 reads in full as CASSFTSVTSPQYF.

There are many counts of this clone. CDR3 in amino acids: CASSYSSVVSTDTQYF. The sequenced CDR3 bases are TGTGCCAGCTCATACTCTAGCGTTGTTAGCACAGATACG. The V call is TRBV18, the J call TRBJ2-3; D is possibly TRBD2 (6 bases). Read data end 3 residues before the CDR3 end; the end is taken from the germline J gene. Germline V gene data show CDR1 as KGHSH and CDR2 as LQKENI. This CDR3 region has 16 residues. With 5 bases removed from V and 0 bases from J, the gap between germline ends came to 15 bases.

This clone was counted only a few times. The CDR3 goes on 3 residues after the read ends, and that part is filled in from the germline J gene. The chain combines TRBV2 with TRBJ2-1; 8 bases line up with TRBD2. The CDR3 totals 17 residues. Unmatched junction bases numbered 12, after V lost 8 bases and J lost 0 bases. Looked up from germline, CDR1 is SNHLY and CDR2 is FYNNEI. Here the CDR3 reads CASGELRLASSYNEQFF. Partial CDR3 DNA: TGTGCCAGCGGGGAATTGAGACTAGCGTCCTCCTACAATGAG.

In regard to this clone: The read ends 3 residues shy of where the CDR3 ends; the end is completed using the germline J gene. V is TRBV7-3 and J is TRBJ2-7; possible D gene TRBD1, 5 bases. The germline gives CDR1 SGHTA, CDR2 FQGTGA. V was pared by 2 bases and J by 1 base, with 12 bases between. The CDR3 consists of 15 residues. Partial CDR3 DNA: TGTGCCAGCAGCTTAGGTAGTAGGGGATCCTACGAG. Its protein product is CASSLGSRGSYE. The complete CDR3 protein is CASSLGSRGSYEQYF.

There are a few counts of this clone. The read ends 3 residues shy of where the CDR3 ends; the end is completed using the germline J gene. This chain joins TRBV7-9 and TRBJ1-3; unclear D gene. The germline gives CDR1 SEHNR, CDR2 FQNEAQ (reference sequence). The CDR3 loop spans 15 amino acids. Trimming took 1 base from V and 0 from J, leaving 7 bases between them. This chain's CDR3 is CASSLVRSSGNTIYF. The CDR3 bases that were read are TGTGCCAGCAGCTTAGTACGGTCCTCTGGAAACACC.

This clone was observed a few times. The read terminates 3 residues before the CDR3 end, so the remaining end is supplied by the germline J gene. This rearrangement joins TRBV7-2 to TRBJ2-3; D is unclear. Germline assignment: CDR1 SGHTA and CDR2 FQGNSA. Trimming took off 1 base at V and 8 bases at J, with 7 bases between the two ends. The CDR3 loop spans 12 amino acids. CDR3 DNA, as far as it was read: TGTGCCAGCAGCTTAGAAGGCGGTACG. It is translated as CASSLEGGT. The complete CDR3 sequence is CASSLEGGTQYF.

This clone appeared many times. The CDR3 goes on 3 residues after the read ends, and that part is filled in from the germline J gene. The rearrangement joins TRBV30 to TRBJ2-2, with a tentative D call TRBD2 (5 bases). V shed 3 bases and J shed 2 bases, with 7 bases lying between them. This CDR3 has 13 amino acids. Germline CDR1 GTSNPN, CDR2 SVGIG (reference sequence). The sequenced CDR3 bases are TGTGCCTGGAGCGGGGTTAACACCGGGGAG. Protein product: CAWSGVNTGE. Given in full, the CDR3 is CAWSGVNTGELFF.